A single sample gave rise to the 16 T cell receptor beta chains below, sequenced in a study of T-cell reconstitution after alpha-beta-depleted transplantation in children. The TCRbeta library incorporated unique molecular identifiers. TCRdb fed the PCR reads into MiXCR, producing one record per CDR3 protein. The table shows hundreds of thousands of distinct CDR3 sequences, with roughly a tenth occurring only once. This sample comprised PBMCs, obtained before TCRalphabeta/CD19-depleted stem cell transplant. These receptors all come from a child aged 2-15 years with inherited bone marrow failure, due to receive a stem cell transplant.

J is TRBJ1-2 and V is TRBV11-3; D gene unclear. The CDR3 is 15 amino acids. V was cut by 4 bases and J by 3 bases, with 15 bases left in between. Germline-derived CDR1 and CDR2 are SGHNT and YENEEA. CDR3 bases: TGTGCCAGCAGCTATATCCTAGGGTTGGACTATGGCTACACCTTC. It codes for CASSYILGLDYGYTF. Full variable domain (remainder filled in from reference TRBV11-3 and TRBJ1-2): EAGVVQSPRYKIIEKKQPVAFWCNPISGHNTLYWYLQNLGQGPELLIRYENEEAVDDSQLPKDRFSAERLKGVDSTLKIQPAELGDSAVYLCASSYILGLDYGYTFGSGTRLTVV.

The table lists this clonotype with many counts. The chain carries TRBV6-5 and TRBJ2-1, with D hard to call. The CDR3 is made up of 14 amino acids. Looked up from germline, CDR1 is MNHEY and CDR2 is SVGAGI. V shed 2 bases and J shed 8 bases, with 13 bases lying between them. In DNA, the CDR3 is TGTGCCAGCAGTTACAATTCGGGTCAGGATGAGCAGTTCTTC. Encoded protein: CASSYNSGQDEQFF.

Notes on this clonotype: A clone one base away is much larger, so this may be a read error. The chain couples TRBV4-1 to TRBJ1-2; D unclear. In germline, CDR1 is MGHRA, CDR2 YSYEKL. The V and J ends lost 0 bases and 8 bases respectively, with 16 bases between them. CDR3 length equals 15 residues. For the CDR3, the DNA is TGCGCCAGCAGCCAAGATAGGCAGTGGATTTTAGGCTACACCTTC. This gives the protein CASSQDRQWILGYTF.

At least ten counts were recorded for this clonotype. This sequence joins TRBV6-2 or TRBV6-3 and TRBJ2-1; 10 bases fit TRBD2. The CDR3 sequence is 16 residues long. The V gene end was trimmed by 1 base and the J gene end by 8 bases; junction bases not matched to a gene: 8. Germline V CDR1 and CDR2: MNHEY, SVGEGT. CDR3 DNA: TGTGCCAGCAGTTACTTAGGACTAGCGGAAGGGGATGAGCAGTTCTTC. Its protein is CASSYLGLAEGDEQFF.

This clonotype was recorded many times. The chain carries TRBV27 and TRBJ1-1, with D tentatively TRBD1 (5 bases). Trimming shortened V by 8 bases and J by 9 bases, and 13 bases separated the two germline ends. This CDR3 is built from 11 residues. Looked up from germline, CDR1 is MNHEY and CDR2 is SMNVEV (reference sequence). This chain's CDR3 is CASPRGGKAFF. Written as DNA, the CDR3 is TGTGCCAGCCCGAGGGGTGGGAAAGCTTTCTTT.

The table lists this clonotype with many counts. The rearrangement links TRBV3-1 to TRBJ2-1; 9 nucleotides line up with TRBD2. The trim removed 3 bases at V and 10 bases at J, leaving 4 bases unmatched. CDR3 length: 13 amino acids. CDR1 and CDR2 from the germline V gene are LGHDT and YNNKEL (reference sequence). The CDR3 loop is CASSQNLAGEQFF. The CDR3 coding sequence is TGTGCCAGCAGCCAGAATCTAGCGGGAGAGCAGTTCTTC.

This clonotype was detected only a few times. The chain couples TRBV6-2 or TRBV6-3 to TRBJ2-3; D might be TRBD1 or TRBD2, each matching 5 bases. Germline V gene lookup returns CDR1 MNHEY and CDR2 SVGEGT. Trimming left V 0 bases short and J 1 base short, with 11 bases between. This CDR3 has 16 amino acids. The CDR3 DNA sequence: TGTGCCAGCAGTTACTCGTTGGGGGACGGCACAGATACGCAGTATTTT. It is translated as CASSYSLGDGTDTQYF.

The chain combines TRBV4-3 with TRBJ2-2; no reliable D call. Trimming cost V 4 bases and J 6 bases, with 15 bases left between them. From germline, CDR1 is LGHNA and CDR2 YSLEER. CDR3 length equals 15 residues. The CDR3 sequence is CASSPLLGYAGELFF. The CDR3 bases are TGCGCCAGCAGCCCGCTTTTGGGTTACGCCGGGGAGCTGTTTTTT.

The J gene is TRBJ1-5, the V gene TRBV2; D may be TRBD1 (5 bases). Trimming stripped 8 bases from V and 5 bases from J, with 19 bases between. The CDR3 consists of 15 residues. The V gene's germline CDR1 is SNHLY and CDR2 FYNNEI. CDR3 loop: CASERDGELHQPQHF. As DNA, the CDR3 is TGTGCCAGCGAACGGGACGGGGAACTACATCAGCCCCAGCATTTT.

In its sample, this clonotype was seen once. The V and J genes are TRBV28 and TRBJ2-2; 11 bases agree with TRBD2. The ends lost 3 bases at V and 0 bases at J; junction bases unmatched: 15. The V gene's germline CDR1 is MDHEN and CDR2 SYDVKM. The CDR3 has 21 amino acids. CDR3 coding DNA: TGTGCCAGCAGTTTGGTTCCCAAAACTAGCGGGAGCCCCCCGAACACCGGGGAGCTGTTTTTT. Its protein is CASSLVPKTSGSPPNTGELFF.

This clonotype was seen repeatedly, ten times or more. The chain is built from TRBV28 and TRBJ1-1; no firm D call. This CDR3 is 13 amino acids long. CDR1 and CDR2 (germline): MDHEN, SYDVKM. V gave up 3 bases and J gave up 1 base, with 6 bases separating them. The CDR3 is CASSFLANTEAFF. CDR3 DNA: TGTGCCAGCAGTTTTTTAGCGAACACTGAAGCTTTCTTT.

This clonotype was counted many times. V usage is TRBV7-9 and J usage is TRBJ2-5; unclear D gene. CDR1 and CDR2 (germline): SEHNR, FQNEAQ (reference sequence). The V end was cut by 8 bases, the J end by 6 bases, with 13 bases between. The CDR3 consists of 12 residues. CDR3 coding DNA: TGTGCCAGCTCCAAGGTGGAAAAGACCCAGTACTTC. Protein product: CASSKVEKTQYF.

This clonotype was counted a few times. The chain recombines TRBV14 with TRBJ2-7; no definite D call. Per germline, CDR1 SGHDN and CDR2 FVKESK. Trimming removed 4 bases at V and 5 bases at J, with 18 bases between. The CDR3 has 15 residues. The CDR3 DNA follows: TGTGCCAGCAGCCCCTATTTAATAGCAGTCGACGAGCAGTACTTC. It encodes CASSPYLIAVDEQYF.

Regarding this clonotype: One base away lies a much larger clone, so this may be a sequencing read error. V is TRBV5-1 and J is TRBJ2-1; TRBD2 matches at 12 bases. The length of the CDR3 is 19 residues. CDR1 and CDR2 from the germline V gene are SGHRS and YFSETQ. CDR3: CASSLAGLAGGMSYNDQFF. DNA of the CDR3: TGCGCCAGCAGCTTGGCCGGGCTAGCGGGAGGGATGTCCTACAATGACCAGTTCTTC.

This clonotype has ten or more counts. This chain connects TRBV12-3 or TRBV12-4 to TRBJ2-7, with 12 bases that match TRBD1. V shed 7 bases and J 7 bases; nucleotides not matched to a gene: 5. CDR3 length equals 13 residues. The CDR3 coding sequence is TGTGCCAGCACGGGACAGGGGGCTTATGAGCAGTACTTC. It codes for CASTGQGAYEQYF.

The sample holds a few counts of this clonotype. The chain joins TRBV4-1 to TRBJ2-7; tentatively, D is TRBD1 or TRBD2 (5 bases each). The CDR3 runs 17 residues. Germline CDR1 and CDR2: MGHRA and YSYEKL. V was pared by 0 bases and J by 3 bases, with 18 bases between. The DNA for the CDR3 is TGCGCCAGCAGCCAAGATCATTGGGACCCTCCCTACTACGAGCAGTACTTC. Protein product: CASSQDHWDPPYYEQYF.